The T cell receptor beta chain under discussion was sequenced for a study of memory CD4+ T cells and cytomegalovirus serostatus. Per germline, CDR1 SEHNR and CDR2 FQNEAQ (reference sequence). The CDR3 loop spans 13 amino acids. V lost 5 bases to trimming and J lost 11 bases; unmatched junction nucleotides: 5. The sort gate was single viable CD3+CD4+CD8-CD45RO+ cells for memory CD4+ T cells. Donors' CMV status reflects serum IgG against pp150, pp28, p38, p52. TCRdb's copy holds only in-frame clones and misses some; the assay was immunoSEQ multiplex PCR. The sample contains approximately 61,000 clones, around 86% of which appear only once.

Sequencing input: memory CD4+ T cells from blood. The receptor was derived from an adult in good health and CMV-seronegative. The chain recombines TRBV7-9 with TRBJ1-6; 8 bases align to TRBD1. CDR3 nucleotide sequence: TGTGCCAGCAGCCCTACGGACAGGGCACCCCTCCACTTT. Translated, it gives CASSPTDRAPLHF.